The 19 T cell receptor beta chains in this list originate from one sample, sequenced in a study of blood T cell repertoires in COVID-19. The method was immunoSEQ multiplex PCR; TCRdb's version includes in-frame clones alone and lacks a portion of them. The table includes approximately 46,000 clones, 80% to 90% detected once. The source material was peripheral blood. Every receptor here comes from a man between 65 and 85 years old with active COVID-19.

The chain is built from TRBV7-9 and TRBJ2-7; 9 bases fit TRBD2. Trimming cost V 4 bases and J 3 bases; bases outside gene matches: 7. This CDR3 contains 15 residues. Germline CDR1 is SEHNR and CDR2 is FQNEAQ (reference sequence). DNA for the CDR3: TGTGCCAGCAGCTCGGCGGGGACTAGCAACTACGAGCAGTACTTC. Its translation is CASSSAGTSNYEQYF.

The rearrangement uses TRBV6-6 and TRBJ1-4; 10 bases are a match to TRBD1. The CDR3 has 18 residues. The germline CDR1 and CDR2 sequences are MNHNY and SVGAGI (reference sequence). Trimming removed 6 bases from V and 5 bases from J; junction bases left unmatched: 15. The CDR3 sequence: CASSRYQLRDRGNEKLFF. The CDR3 DNA sequence: TGTGCCAGCAGCCGATACCAACTCCGGGACAGGGGCAATGAAAAACTGTTTTTT.

This chain links TRBV5-6 with TRBJ2-2; 7 bases line up with TRBD2. In germline, CDR1 is SGHDT, CDR2 YYEEEE. Germline trimming cut 3 bases from V and 4 bases from J; bases unmatched to any gene: 9. The CDR3 sequence is 16 residues long. This chain's CDR3 is CASSSSGTGGTGELFF. Here the CDR3 DNA reads TGTGCCAGCAGCTCTTCTGGGACGGGGGGCACCGGGGAGCTGTTTTTT.

This clone has just one count. The rearrangement joins TRBV5-4 to TRBJ2-5, with 7 nucleotides matching TRBD1. Germline V CDR1 and CDR2: SGHNT, YYREEE (reference sequence). The CDR3 length is 14 residues. Trimming cost V 4 bases and J 2 bases; bases outside gene matches: 5. CDR3 sequence: CASSLDRTQETQYF. The CDR3 DNA follows: TGTGCCAGCAGCCTGGACAGGACGCAAGAGACCCAGTACTTC.

The V call is TRBV11-3, the J call TRBJ1-6; D not certain. The CDR3 is made up of 17 amino acids. V lost 0 bases and J 2 bases, leaving 11 bases between the germline ends. Germline V gene data show CDR1 as SGHNT and CDR2 as YENEEA. The CDR3 is CASSLDLTPAYNSPLHF. The CDR3 region has the DNA TGTGCCAGCAGCTTAGACCTGACTCCAGCCTATAATTCACCCCTCCACTTT.

J is TRBJ1-6 and V is TRBV20-1; D unclear. The CDR3 is 13 amino acids. Germline loops: CDR1 DFQATT, CDR2 SNEGSKA (reference sequence). Between the trimmed V and J ends, which lost 3 bases and 8 bases, there was a span of 11 bases. The CDR3: CSASRQEDSPLHF. CDR3 in DNA: TGCAGTGCTAGTCGGCAGGAAGATTCACCCCTCCACTTT.

This clone was seen a single time. An end of the junction does not agree with germline; a read error may underlie this. V usage is TRBV5-1 and J usage is TRBJ1-3; D call uncertain. This CDR3 comprises 14 residues. CDR1 is SGHRS and CDR2 is YFSETQ in the germline V gene. CDR3 sequence (DNA): TGCGCCAGCAGCTTGGCGGGGTTTGGAGACACCATATATTTT. As protein: CASSLAGFGDTIYF.

The rearrangement uses TRBV19 and TRBJ1-2, with 8 bases lining up with TRBD1. Germline lookup yields CDR1 LNHDA and CDR2 SQIVND (reference sequence). J gave up 0 bases and V 6 bases, and 6 bases lay outside the gene matches. This CDR3 has 15 amino acids. The CDR3 coding sequence is TGTGCCAGTAGCACAGGGGGGTCAGCTAACTATGGCTACACCTTC. It is translated as CASSTGGSANYGYTF.

This chain links TRBV4-2 with TRBJ2-2; 10 bases are shared with TRBD2. Germline lookup yields CDR1 LGHNA and CDR2 YNFKEQ. Germline trimming cut 3 bases from V and 1 base from J; bases unmatched to any gene: 8. The CDR3 has 18 residues. The CDR3 is CASSQVSGGTLNTGELFF. CDR3 nucleotide sequence: TGTGCCAGCAGCCAGGTTAGCGGGGGGACCCTGAACACCGGGGAGCTGTTTTTT.

The chain uses TRBV6-5 and TRBJ2-1, with D unresolved. V lost 5 bases and J 0 bases, leaving 11 bases between the germline ends. The CDR3 runs 15 residues. Germline V gene data show CDR1 as MNHEY and CDR2 as SVGAGI. In DNA form, the CDR3 reads TGTGCCAGCAGTCCCCTTGGTAGCTCCTACAATGAGCAGTTCTTC. It translates to CASSPLGSSYNEQFF.

This chain connects TRBV7-2 to TRBJ2-2; D is unresolved. Germline V gives CDR1 SGHTA, CDR2 FQGNSA. CDR3 length: 14 amino acids. Deletions cut 1 base from V and 1 base from J, with 4 bases between. The CDR3 DNA is TGTGCCAGCAGCTTAGTCCGGAACACCGGGGAGCTGTTTTTT. Translation gives CASSLVRNTGELFF.

This chain joins TRBV5-4 and TRBJ2-3; TRBD2 aligns across 8 bases. This CDR3 has 15 residues. The trim removed 1 base at V and 0 bases at J, leaving 1 base unmatched. Germline CDR1 and CDR2: SGHNT and YYREEE (reference sequence). CDR3 DNA: TGTGCCAGCAGCTTGCAGCGGGGGAGCACAGATACGCAGTATTTT. Translation gives CASSLQRGSTDTQYF.

This clone has a single count. The chain combines TRBV7-2 with TRBJ2-5; D is unresolved. The V end lost 5 bases, the J end lost 5 bases, and 12 bases lay between the germline ends. Germline V lookup: CDR1 SGHTA, CDR2 FQGNSA. This CDR3 has 13 amino acids. The CDR3 loop is CASSLSDLETQYF. The CDR3 DNA sequence: TGTGCCAGCAGCCTTAGTGATCTGGAGACCCAGTACTTC.

The rearrangement links TRBV29-1 to TRBJ1-1; the D is unclear. CDR1 SQVTM and CDR2 ANQGSEA come from the germline V gene. Trimming cost V 4 bases and J 4 bases, with 4 bases left between them. CDR3 length: 10 amino acids. Here the CDR3 DNA reads TGCAGCGTTGTCTCCACTGAAGCTTTCTTT. As protein: CSVVSTEAFF. Supplemented by reference TRBV29-1 and TRBJ1-1, the full variable domain reads SAVISQKPSRDICQRGTSLTIQCQVDSQVTMMFWYRQQPGQSLTLIATANQGSEATYESGFVIDKFPISRPNLTFSTLTVSNMSPEDSSIYLCSVVSTEAFFGQGTRLTVV.

The V and J genes are TRBV29-1 and TRBJ2-7; D may be TRBD1 (6 bases). The V end was cut by 6 bases, the J end by 5 bases, with 17 bases between. Germline V gene lookup returns CDR1 SQVTM and CDR2 ANQGSEA. The CDR3 consists of 13 residues. The CDR3 is CSVYRAGPNEQYF. For the CDR3, the DNA is TGCAGCGTCTACAGGGCTGGGCCTAACGAGCAGTACTTC.

V is TRBV7-2 and J is TRBJ2-3, with 7 bases identical to TRBD2. The CDR3 sequence is 17 residues long. Trimming took 5 bases from V and 6 from J; bases not matched to a gene: 17. Germline values: CDR1 SGHTA, CDR2 FQGNSA. The CDR3 bases are TGTGCCAGCAGCCTCCCGGGGGGAGCGGGGCCTCGGGATACGCAGTATTTT. This translates into CASSLPGGAGPRDTQYF.

This chain connects TRBV6-5 to TRBJ1-1; D gene ambiguous. CDR3 size: 13 residues. The V end was cut by 9 bases, the J end by 5 bases, with 16 bases between. CDR1 and CDR2 (germline): MNHEY, SVGAGI. CDR3 nucleotide sequence: TGTGCCAGTTGCCGGGCTGGAGGGACTGAAGCTTTCTTT. Translation gives CASCRAGGTEAFF.

The genes are TRBV6-5 and TRBJ2-7; D may be TRBD2 (7 bases). Looked up from germline, CDR1 is MNHEY and CDR2 is SVGAGI. The CDR3 sequence is 13 residues long. V was trimmed by 10 bases and J by 7 bases, leaving 20 bases between them. The CDR3 sequence is CATRRGALGEQYF. The CDR3 DNA follows: TGTGCCACCCGCCGGGGGGCCCTGGGGGAGCAGTACTTC.

The chain carries TRBV25-1 and TRBJ1-6, with D possibly TRBD1 on 6 matching bases. The CDR3 length is 14 residues. Germline assignment: CDR1 MGHDK and CDR2 SYGVNS. The ends were cut back, 4 bases at V and 5 bases at J, with 9 bases in the middle. CDR3 protein: CASSGYRDNSPLHF. The CDR3 DNA is TGTGCCAGCAGTGGTTACAGGGATAATTCACCCCTCCACTTT.